Shown below are 27 T cell receptor beta chains from a single sample sequenced in a study of T cells in Graves' hyperthyroidism and ophthalmopathy. Amplification targeted TCR beta CDR3 regions from RNA transcripts. HTBI primers drove first-round RT-PCR of the TCR CDR3. TCRdb analysed the multiplex PCR reads with MiXCR anew, one entry per CDR3 protein. Of roughly 580,000 distinct CDR3 sequences in the sample, 35% to 55% are singletons; the top ten hold nearly 8.5%. Sequenced sample: peripheral blood or thyroid tissue (not recorded which). The receptors shown here come from a woman aged 18-29 years with Graves' hyperthyroidism.

The CDR3 here is CSASGREEDGELFF. The CDR3 nucleotides read TGCAGTGCTAGCGGGAGGGAGGAGGACGGGGAGCTGTTTTTT. The chain carries TRBV20-1 and TRBJ2-2; 8 bases agree with TRBD2. Looked up from germline, CDR1 is DFQATT and CDR2 is SNEGSKA (reference sequence). The length of the CDR3 is 14 residues. After removal of 3 bases from V and 7 bases from J, the junction contained 7 bases not matched to a gene.

This clonotype was seen at least ten times. This chain joins TRBV7-2 and TRBJ1-4; no clear D. Germline V gene sequence: CDR1 SGHTA, CDR2 FQGNSA. Trimming removed 1 base at V and 0 bases at J, with 6 bases between. The CDR3 is made up of 15 amino acids. CDR3 in DNA: TGTGCCAGCAGCTTAGTGTCAGCAACTAATGAAAAACTGTTTTTT. It is translated as CASSLVSATNEKLFF.

The genes are TRBV25-1 and TRBJ1-2; no definite D call. This CDR3 region has 15 residues. The germline V gene has CDR1 MGHDK and CDR2 SYGVNS. V was trimmed by 5 bases and J by 0 bases, leaving 13 bases between them. CDR3 protein: CASSLSPRSNYGYTF. CDR3 bases: TGTGCCAGCAGTTTATCGCCCCGATCTAACTATGGCTACACCTTC.

The V call is TRBV15, the J call TRBJ2-6; D gene unclear. The V and J ends lost 11 bases and 0 bases respectively, with 17 bases between them. The CDR3 length is 16 residues. Germline CDR1 is LNHNV and CDR2 is YYDKDF (reference sequence). CDR3 in DNA: TGTGCCTGGAGTTTGACGTACCTCTCTGGGGCCAACGTCCTGACTTTC. It is translated as CAWSLTYLSGANVLTF.

About this clonotype itself: It may be a read error: a sequence one base away is much more abundant. This chain joins TRBV7-9 and TRBJ2-5, with TRBD2 as a possible D gene (6 bases). The germline gives CDR1 SEHNR, CDR2 FQNEAQ (reference sequence). CDR3 length: 12 residues. The CDR3 spells CAISGQQETQYF. CDR3 nucleotides: TGTGCCATCAGCGGGCAGCAAGAGACCCAGTACTTC.

This clonotype appeared many times. The chain uses TRBV15 and TRBJ1-5; possibly TRBD1 for D (5 bases). V was cut by 0 bases and J by 0 bases, with 12 bases left in between. CDR1 and CDR2 (germline): LNHNV, YYDKDF (reference sequence). This CDR3 has 17 residues. The CDR3 loop reads CATSRDGTFHSNQPQHF. As DNA, the CDR3 is TGTGCCACCAGCAGAGATGGGACTTTCCATAGCAATCAGCCCCAGCATTTT.

This clonotype was seen many times. The V gene is TRBV29-1, the J gene TRBJ1-1; D not resolved. CDR3 size: 8 residues. Between the trimmed V and J ends, which lost 6 bases and 10 bases, there was a span of 6 bases. Germline CDR1 reads SQVTM; CDR2 reads ANQGSEA. CDR3 coding DNA: TGCAGCGTACCGGTAGCTTTCTTT. This gives the protein CSVPVAFF.

This clonotype came up many times. V is TRBV7-8 and J is TRBJ2-7; 9 bases are a match to TRBD2. CDR3 length: 15 residues. Germline assignment: CDR1 SGHVS and CDR2 FQNEAQ. Germline trimming cut 5 bases from V and 3 bases from J; bases unmatched to any gene: 8. CDR3 loop: CASSPAGGRRYEQYF. DNA for the CDR3: TGTGCCAGCAGCCCGGCGGGAGGGAGGCGCTACGAGCAGTACTTC. Together with reference TRBV7-8 and TRBJ2-7, the CDR3 gives the full variable domain: GAGVSQSPRYKVAKRGQDVALRCDPISGHVSLFWYQQALGQGPEFLTYFQNEAQLDKSGLPSDRFFAERPEGSVSTLKIQRTQQEDSAVYLCASSPAGGRRYEQYFGPGTRLTVT.

This clonotype was observed at least ten times. This chain connects TRBV2 to TRBJ1-4, with D possibly matching TRBD1 (6 bases). Germline V gene sequence: CDR1 SNHLY, CDR2 FYNNEI. The length of the CDR3 is 15 residues. V lost 3 bases to trimming and J lost 5 bases, with 13 bases between them. CDR3 region: CASSDTGGANEKLFF. The CDR3 region has the DNA TGTGCCAGCAGTGATACTGGGGGCGCAAATGAAAAACTGTTTTTT.

Turning to this clonotype: This clone may be a read error of a much larger clone one base away. This chain uses TRBV7-2 with TRBJ1-2, with D tentatively TRBD1 (5 bases). The germline gives CDR1 SGHTA, CDR2 FQGNSA. V shed 0 bases and J shed 5 bases, with 13 bases lying between them. The CDR3 contains 15 residues. CDR3 bases: TGTGCCAGCAGCTTAGCGTCCAGGGATCGATATGGCTACACCTTC. This translates into CASSLASRDRYGYTF.

Ten or more counts support this clonotype. The V and J genes are TRBV29-1 and TRBJ1-5; D is undetermined. CDR1 and CDR2 (germline): SQVTM, ANQGSEA. Trimming stripped 4 bases from V and 5 bases from J, with 12 bases between. This CDR3 region has 13 residues. The CDR3 nucleotides read TGCAGCGTTGTAGGTGATGTGGATCAGCCCCAGCATTTT. Translating it yields CSVVGDVDQPQHF.

Regarding this clonotype: This sequence may be a read error, since a much larger clone differs from it by one base. The V and J genes are TRBV24-1 and TRBJ1-2; D not resolved. Germline V CDR1 and CDR2: KGHDR, SFDVKD. The CDR3 consists of 15 residues. This chain's CDR3 is CAASDGGPRAYGYTF. CDR3 DNA: TGTGCCGCCAGTGATGGTGGCCCCCGGGCCTATGGCTACACCTTC.

This chain connects TRBV29-1 to TRBJ2-5; 9 nucleotides agree with TRBD1. The CDR3 extends over 14 amino acids. The V gene's germline CDR1 is SQVTM and CDR2 ANQGSEA. V lost 3 bases and J lost 4; bases outside the gene matches: 6. CDR3 nucleotide sequence: TGCAGCGTTGACGTACAGGGGGCGGTAGAGACCCAGTACTTC. This codes for CSVDVQGAVETQYF.

This chain connects TRBV7-3 to TRBJ2-1; 7 nucleotides match TRBD1. CDR3 size: 13 residues. Trimming at V came to 5 bases and at J to 5 bases, leaving 3 bases not matched to a gene. Germline V gene lookup returns CDR1 SGHTA and CDR2 FQGTGA. CDR3 amino acids: CASSTGTDNEQFF. Here the CDR3 DNA reads TGTGCCAGCAGCACCGGGACAGACAATGAGCAGTTCTTC.

This clonotype has just a few counts. V and J are TRBV20-1 and TRBJ2-5, with D possibly being TRBD1 or TRBD2 (5 bases each). This CDR3 comprises 9 residues. CDR1 and CDR2 (germline): DFQATT, SNEGSKA (reference sequence). With 5 bases removed from V and 7 bases from J, the gap between germline ends came to 5 bases. As DNA, the CDR3 is TGCAGTGCTGGGGGGACCCAGTACTTC. It specifies CSAGGTQYF.

This clonotype turned up a few times. The chain couples TRBV7-2 to TRBJ2-7; D may be TRBD2 (5 bases). The CDR3 length is 15 residues. V was clipped by 1 base and J by 3 bases, with 13 bases between them. The germline gives CDR1 SGHTA, CDR2 FQGNSA. CDR3 DNA: TGTGCCAGCAGCTTAGTTCCAGCGGCAGGCTACGAGCAGTACTTC. Protein: CASSLVPAAGYEQYF.

The V gene is TRBV7-2, the J gene TRBJ1-2; 10 bases align to TRBD1. The V and J ends lost 7 bases and 4 bases, in that order; junction bases with no gene match: 6. From germline, CDR1 is SGHTA and CDR2 FQGNSA. The CDR3 is made up of 14 amino acids. CDR3 in DNA: TGTGCCAGCACCCAGGACAGGGGGATCTATGGCTACACCTTC. Protein: CASTQDRGIYGYTF.

The genes are TRBV15 and TRBJ1-6, with 10 bases fitting TRBD1. V lost 3 bases to trimming and J lost 13 bases; unmatched junction nucleotides: 6. This CDR3 contains 14 residues. Germline V gene sequence: CDR1 LNHNV, CDR2 YYDKDF (reference sequence). DNA of the CDR3: TGTGCCACCAGCAGCGGACAGGGGGAACAGCCCCTCCACTTT. Its protein is CATSSGQGEQPLHF.

This rearrangement joins TRBV5-1 to TRBJ1-2; no firm D call. Germline V gives CDR1 SGHRS, CDR2 YFSETQ. V lost 0 bases to trimming and J lost 10 bases, with 16 bases between them. This CDR3 region has 14 residues. In nucleotides, the CDR3 is TGCGCCAGCAGCTTGGGGCAGTTTGGAAGCGACTACACCTTC. The encoded protein is CASSLGQFGSDYTF.

This clonotype was counted at least ten times. This chain uses TRBV10-2 with TRBJ1-1; TRBD1 is a possible D gene (5 bases). V was cut by 6 bases and J by 0 bases, with 11 bases left in between. Germline-derived CDR1 and CDR2 are WSHSY and SAAADI. The CDR3 is 14 amino acids. CDR3 bases: TGCGCCAGCAGCCGGGGACTGATGAACACTGAAGCTTTCTTT. It codes for CASSRGLMNTEAFF.

In the case of this clonotype: An end of the junction does not agree with germline; a read error may underlie this. The chain employs TRBV7-9 and TRBJ1-2; 8 nucleotides agree with TRBD1. Germline assignment: CDR1 SEHNR and CDR2 FQNEAQ (reference sequence). The CDR3 totals 16 residues. CDR3 loop: CASSLEGTGVFYGYTF. CDR3 DNA sequence: TGCGCCAGCAGCTTGGAAGGGACAGGTGTGTTCTATGGCTACACCTTC.

V is TRBV7-9 and J is TRBJ2-5; TRBD2 aligns across 10 bases. After removal of 0 bases from V and 4 bases from J, the junction contained 8 bases not matched to a gene. Germline-derived CDR1 and CDR2 are SEHNR and FQNEAQ (reference sequence). The CDR3 loop spans 17 amino acids. The CDR3: CASSLAFASGSVETQYF. DNA of the CDR3: TGTGCCAGCAGCTTAGCGTTTGCTAGCGGGAGTGTAGAGACCCAGTACTTC.

This clonotype was seen repeatedly, ten times or more. The chain recombines TRBV10-3 with TRBJ1-5; D unclear. Trimming left V 0 bases short and J 5 bases short, with 8 bases between. The CDR3 covers 14 residues. Germline CDR1 ENHRY, CDR2 SYGVKD. CDR3 sequence: CAISESGRDQPQHF. CDR3 DNA: TGTGCCATCAGTGAGTCCGGACGGGATCAGCCCCAGCATTTT.

V is TRBV29-1 and J is TRBJ1-5, with D perhaps TRBD1 (5 bases). Germline CDR1 and CDR2: SQVTM and ANQGSEA. The CDR3 sequence is 13 residues long. V gave up 8 bases and J gave up 4 bases, with 15 bases separating them. The CDR3 coding sequence is TGCAGCTTGGTTCCAGGGAAGAATCAGCCCCAGCATTTT. Its protein product is CSLVPGKNQPQHF.

Only a few counts were recorded for this clonotype. Here the CDR3 reads CASSFETGGNSPLHF. In DNA, the CDR3 is TGTGCCAGCAGCTTCGAGACAGGGGGTAATTCACCCCTCCACTTT. This chain joins TRBV7-9 and TRBJ1-6, with 9 bases that match TRBD1. Trimming at V came to 3 bases and at J to 6 bases, leaving 3 bases not matched to a gene. Germline-derived CDR1 and CDR2 are SEHNR and FQNEAQ (reference sequence). This CDR3 is built from 15 residues.

The V gene is TRBV20-1, the J gene TRBJ2-2; 10 bases align to TRBD1. Germline lookup yields CDR1 DFQATT and CDR2 SNEGSKA (reference sequence). This CDR3 region has 14 residues. J gave up 7 bases and V 1 base, and 3 bases lay outside the gene matches. CDR3 sequence: CSARARTGGGELFF. The CDR3 DNA sequence: TGCAGTGCTAGAGCCAGGACAGGGGGCGGGGAGCTGTTTTTT.

This clonotype was observed many times. The V gene is TRBV25-1, the J gene TRBJ1-2; perhaps TRBD1 as D (6 bases). Looked up from germline, CDR1 is MGHDK and CDR2 is SYGVNS. Deletions cut 5 bases from V and 2 bases from J, with 9 bases between. The CDR3 extends over 13 amino acids. In nucleotides, the CDR3 is TGTGCCAGCAGTAGCAGGGGCAACTATGGCTACACCTTC. It codes for CASSSRGNYGYTF.